Presented here are 21 T cell receptor beta chains from one specimen sequenced in a study of cytomegalovirus exposure and HLA in healthy donors. PCR used 60 Vbeta primers and 13 Jbeta primers. TCRdb keeps only in-frame clones here, not all; method: immunoSEQ multiplex PCR. Here the sample spans roughly 120,000 clones, roughly two thirds being singletons. The specimen sequenced was PBMCs. The origin of the receptors is a man younger than 45 in good health and CMV-seropositive.

The chain employs TRBV5-1 and TRBJ2-5, with D unresolved. Per the germline V gene, CDR1 is SGHRS and CDR2 is YFSETQ. The CDR3 covers 14 residues. Trimming stripped 7 bases from V and 2 bases from J, with 15 bases between. This CDR3 reads CASGLFSGQETQYF. The CDR3, as DNA: TGCGCCAGCGGCCTTTTCTCAGGTCAAGAGACCCAGTACTTC.

J is TRBJ1-5 and V is TRBV6-5; possible D gene TRBD1, 5 bases. V lost 5 bases and J lost 4, with 12 bases in between. CDR1 and CDR2 (germline): MNHEY, SVGAGI. The CDR3 is made up of 14 amino acids. CDR3 DNA sequence: TGTGCCAGCAGTCCCGACAGATGGAATCAGCCCCAGCATTTT. This sequence encodes CASSPDRWNQPQHF.

The rearrangement uses TRBV5-4 and TRBJ2-5; TRBD1 might be the D (6 bases). Germline-derived CDR1 and CDR2 are SGHNT and YYREEE (reference sequence). Trimming left V 5 bases short and J 5 bases short, with 22 bases between. This CDR3 has 16 residues. The CDR3 sequence: CASSFPGQPPGETQYF. CDR3 DNA sequence: TGTGCCAGCAGTTTCCCGGGACAACCCCCGGGGGAGACCCAGTACTTC.

This clone showed up just a few times. The chain recombines TRBV5-6 with TRBJ1-1; perhaps TRBD1 as D (5 bases). This CDR3 has 14 residues. V lost 0 bases and J lost 5, with 11 bases in between. Germline assignment: CDR1 SGHDT and CDR2 YYEEEE. DNA for the CDR3: TGTGCCAGCAGCTTGGGGGGCCTGGAGACTGAAGCTTTCTTT. Its translation is CASSLGGLETEAFF.

J is TRBJ2-4 and V is TRBV4-2; weak D call: TRBD2 (6 bases). Germline CDR1 LGHNA, CDR2 YNFKEQ. This CDR3 has 14 residues. The V end lost 1 base, the J end lost 4 bases, and 8 bases lay between the germline ends. CDR3 in amino acids: CASSQAAGKNIQYF. CDR3 coding DNA: TGTGCCAGCAGCCAAGCGGCGGGAAAAAACATTCAGTACTTC.

The chain employs TRBV25-1 and TRBJ2-5; TRBD1 agrees at 8 bases. There are 16 residues in the CDR3. With 1 base clipped from V and 3 bases from J, the junction kept 7 bases outside the gene matches. The V gene's germline CDR1 is MGHDK and CDR2 SYGVNS. DNA of the CDR3: TGTGCCAGCAGTGAATTTCCAGGGGGCGAGAAAGAGACCCAGTACTTC. Protein product: CASSEFPGGEKETQYF.

The V call is TRBV5-4, the J call TRBJ2-1, with D uncertain. The germline CDR1 and CDR2 sequences are SGHNT and YYREEE (reference sequence). V lost 1 base, J lost 7 bases, and 6 bases lay in between. The CDR3 is 12 residues long. The chain's CDR3 is CASSLTRNEQFF. CDR3 DNA sequence: TGTGCCAGCAGCTTGACGAGAAATGAGCAGTTCTTC.

In its sample, this clone was seen a few times. The V call is TRBV7-2, the J call TRBJ2-3, with D tentatively TRBD2 (7 bases). The CDR3 is 17 amino acids. CDR1 is SGHTA, CDR2 FQGNSA, per germline. V lost 1 base and J lost 4, with 18 bases in between. The DNA of the CDR3 is TGTGCCAGCAGCTTAGTGGGGGGCGGGAGTAACGCAGATACGCAGTATTTT. This translates into CASSLVGGGSNADTQYF.

This chain links TRBV18 with TRBJ1-4; a possible D gene is TRBD1 (6 bases). Trimming removed 3 bases from V and 4 bases from J, with 15 bases in between. The CDR3 runs 16 residues. Germline loops: CDR1 KGHSH, CDR2 LQKENI. In DNA form, the CDR3 reads TGTGCCAGCTCACCGCTACAGGGAACCTTTAATGAAAAACTGTTTTTT. Translation gives CASSPLQGTFNEKLFF.

This clone has just a few counts. This sequence joins TRBV12-5 and TRBJ2-5, with TRBD2 matching 8 bases. Per germline, CDR1 LGHNT and CDR2 FRNRAP. CDR3 length equals 16 residues. The V gene end was trimmed by 5 bases and the J gene end by 4 bases; junction bases not matched to a gene: 12. This CDR3 is CASGTRVAGTLETQYF. The CDR3 nucleotides are TGTGCTAGTGGTACCCGGGTAGCGGGGACCCTAGAGACCCAGTACTTC.

This clone showed up just a few times. The chain uses TRBV11-3 and TRBJ2-1; D remains unclear. The CDR3 spans 15 residues. V was clipped by 0 bases and J by 7 bases, with 13 bases between them. The germline CDR1 and CDR2 sequences are SGHNT and YENEEA. CDR3 region: CASSLDQAVWNEQFF. The CDR3, as DNA: TGTGCCAGCAGCTTAGACCAAGCTGTCTGGAATGAGCAGTTCTTC.

This chain joins TRBV7-2 and TRBJ1-4; the D gene is possibly TRBD1 (5 bases). This CDR3 has 16 amino acids. Trimming stripped 4 bases from V and 5 bases from J, with 17 bases between. Germline CDR1 SGHTA, CDR2 FQGNSA. As DNA, the CDR3 is TGTGCCAGCAGCTGGGGAAGCGACAGCGAGAATGAAAAACTGTTTTTT. It encodes CASSWGSDSENEKLFF. Based on the CDR3 plus reference TRBV7-2 and TRBJ1-4, the full variable domain is GAGVSQSPSNKVTEKGKDVELRCDPISGHTALYWYRQSLGQGLEFLIYFQGNSAPDKSGLPSDRFSAERTGGSVSTLTIQRTQQEDSAVYLCASSWGSDSENEKLFFGSGTQLSVL.

This sequence joins TRBV19 and TRBJ1-3; 9 positions agree with TRBD1. V was pared by 5 bases and J by 2 bases, with 7 bases of the junction left unmatched. Germline CDR1 LNHDA, CDR2 SQIVND (reference sequence). The CDR3 has 16 amino acids. DNA for the CDR3: TGTGCCAGTAGTCCCTACACAGGGGGCCCTGGAAACACCATATATTTT. The encoded protein is CASSPYTGGPGNTIYF.

This clone was observed a handful of times. This chain connects TRBV10-3 to TRBJ1-2, with 11 bases matching TRBD1. J gave up 7 bases and V 3 bases, and 10 bases lay outside the gene matches. Per germline, CDR1 ENHRY and CDR2 SYGVKD. This CDR3 spans 16 amino acids. CDR3 sequence: CAISDPRTGGTGGYTF. The CDR3 nucleotides are TGTGCCATCAGTGACCCGAGGACAGGGGGCACGGGTGGCTACACCTTC.

J is TRBJ2-1 and V is TRBV5-1; D is unresolved. The V end was cut by 0 bases, the J end by 5 bases, with 12 bases between. The CDR3 totals 15 residues. Germline V CDR1 and CDR2: SGHRS, YFSETQ. This CDR3 reads CASSLDQLPHNEQFF. The CDR3 nucleotides are TGCGCCAGCAGCTTGGACCAACTCCCCCACAATGAGCAGTTCTTC.

This chain links TRBV7-2 with TRBJ2-1; 11 nucleotides align to TRBD2. Germline-derived CDR1 and CDR2 are SGHTA and FQGNSA. The CDR3 has 17 amino acids. V was pared by 7 bases and J by 8 bases, with 16 bases of the junction left unmatched. CDR3 sequence (DNA): TGTGCCAGCACCACTAAGCGAACTAGCGGGAGTAGGTATGAGCAGTTCTTC. This translates into CASTTKRTSGSRYEQFF. Full variable domain (missing parts from reference TRBV7-2 and TRBJ2-1): GAGVSQSPSNKVTEKGKDVELRCDPISGHTALYWYRQSLGQGLEFLIYFQGNSAPDKSGLPSDRFSAERTGGSVSTLTIQRTQQEDSAVYLCASTTKRTSGSRYEQFFGPGTRLTVL.

This sequence joins TRBV5-4 and TRBJ2-3; D remains ambiguous. The CDR3 spans 15 residues. Germline V CDR1 and CDR2: SGHNT, YYREEE (reference sequence). V lost 0 bases and J 1 base, leaving 9 bases between the germline ends. CDR3 in DNA: TGTGCCAGCAGCTTGGCAAAGTCGGGCACAGATACGCAGTATTTT. Translation: CASSLAKSGTDTQYF.

The gene calls are TRBV6-5 and TRBJ1-3; the D is unclear. Germline values: CDR1 MNHEY, CDR2 SVGAGI. Trimming left V 3 bases short and J 7 bases short, with 10 bases between. The CDR3 totals 13 residues. This CDR3 reads CASSYTGSNTIYF. For the CDR3, the DNA is TGTGCCAGCAGTTATACCGGTTCTAACACCATATATTTT.

There are a few counts of this clone. The V call is TRBV2, the J call TRBJ2-2; 7 bases map to TRBD1. V gave up 4 bases and J gave up 1 base; unmatched junction bases: 3. CDR3 size: 15 residues. Germline V gene sequence: CDR1 SNHLY, CDR2 FYNNEI. The chain's CDR3 is CASSGRTGNTGELFF. CDR3 sequence (DNA): TGTGCCAGCAGTGGAAGGACAGGGAACACCGGGGAGCTGTTTTTT.

The V and J genes are TRBV5-1 and TRBJ1-1; no clear D. This CDR3 spans 15 amino acids. V was shortened by 4 bases and J by 1 base, with 14 bases between the two germline ends. CDR1 and CDR2 (germline): SGHRS, YFSETQ. CDR3 sequence reads: CASSPVGVWNTEAFF. CDR3 nucleotides: TGCGCCAGCAGCCCGGTCGGGGTATGGAACACTGAAGCTTTCTTT.

The V and J genes are TRBV12-1 and TRBJ2-1; no check of the table's D call, TRBD2, against the DNA was made. TRBV12-1 is reported as a pseudogene. This CDR3 is 15 amino acids long. The CDR3 DNA sequence: TGTGCCAGCAGTAAAGCGGGAGGGCCGAAAAATGAGCAGTTCTTC. Amino acids: CASSKAGGPKNEQFF.